Listed here are 20 T cell receptor beta chains from one sample, sequenced in a study of lung T cells in sarcoidosis with Löfgren's syndrome. Using its own MiXCR run on the reads, TCRdb lists one record per CDR3 protein. This sample has tens of thousands of distinct CDR3 sequences, with about 20% found just once. The sequencing sample was made of CD4+ T cells from PBMCs. These receptors all stem from a human donor with sarcoidosis (Löfgren's syndrome or another form), or a control subject (not recorded which).

This clonotype came up many times. CDR3 nucleotide sequence: TGTGCCAGCAGCTCTAGGACTAATGAAAAACTGTTTTTT. It translates to CASSSRTNEKLFF. The genes are TRBV16 and TRBJ1-4; unclear D gene. Germline V gene data show CDR1 as KGHSY and CDR2 as FQNENV. With 5 bases removed from V and 2 bases from J, the gap between germline ends came to 6 bases. This CDR3 has 13 residues.

This clonotype was counted at least ten times. The rearrangement uses TRBV2 and TRBJ1-6; 7 bases are a match to TRBD1. In germline, CDR1 is SNHLY, CDR2 FYNNEI. V shed 8 bases, J shed 7 bases, and the junction held 8 bases outside the gene matches. The CDR3 length is 14 residues. CDR3 region: CASRPETGNSPLHF. CDR3 nucleotide sequence: TGTGCCAGCCGTCCGGAGACAGGGAATTCACCCCTCCACTTT.

As for this clonotype: A read error may account for a junction end that differs from germline. J is TRBJ2-7 and V is TRBV6-5; the D is unclear. The germline CDR1 and CDR2 sequences are MNHEY and SVGAGI. This CDR3 has 14 amino acids. The CDR3 DNA follows: TGTGCCAGCAGTTATTCACTACCTGCGAACGAGCAGCACTTC. It codes for CASSYSLPANEQHF.

This clonotype was counted many times. The CDR3 sequence is CSARDGRRQGSTDTQYF. The CDR3 DNA reads TGCAGTGCTAGAGATGGCAGGAGACAGGGTAGTACAGATACGCAGTATTTT. The genes are TRBV20-1 and TRBJ2-3; 7 bases are a match to TRBD1. The germline V gene has CDR1 DFQATT and CDR2 SNEGSKA (reference sequence). The CDR3 contains 17 residues. The ends lost 0 bases at V and 3 bases at J; junction bases unmatched: 12.

Many counts were recorded for this clonotype. CDR3 loop: CSARTAAAADTQYF. DNA of the CDR3: TGCAGTGCTAGAACCGCCGCCGCGGCAGATACGCAGTATTTT. The V call is TRBV20-1, the J call TRBJ2-3; D gene unclear. The germline V and J ends were trimmed by 2 bases and 4 bases, with 13 bases remaining between them. This CDR3 has 14 residues. Germline V gives CDR1 DFQATT, CDR2 SNEGSKA (reference sequence).

This chain uses TRBV6-6 with TRBJ1-1, with TRBD1 as a possible D gene (5 bases). CDR1 MNHNY and CDR2 SVGAGI come from the germline V gene (reference sequence). The CDR3 has 16 residues. Trimming cost V 0 bases and J 3 bases, with 14 bases left between them. The CDR3 loop reads CASSYSGGTGHTEAFF. CDR3 DNA: TGTGCCAGCAGTTACTCCGGGGGGACGGGTCACACTGAAGCTTTCTTT.

This clonotype was counted many times. This chain connects TRBV7-9 to TRBJ1-2; 9 nucleotides line up with TRBD1. This CDR3 spans 14 amino acids. J was trimmed by 8 bases and V by 4 bases; bases with no gene match: 8. Germline values: CDR1 SEHNR, CDR2 FQNEAQ (reference sequence). The CDR3 DNA sequence: TGTGCCAGCAGCTCCCCTGGGACAGGGAGCGGCTACACCTTC. Its translation is CASSSPGTGSGYTF.

This clonotype appeared a few times. The rearrangement joins TRBV12-3 or TRBV12-4 to TRBJ1-2; D gene unclear. This CDR3 is 14 amino acids long. V was trimmed by 2 bases and J by 6 bases, leaving 13 bases between them. The CDR3 protein is CASSLRPAVHGYTF. Here the CDR3 DNA reads TGTGCCAGCAGTTTACGCCCGGCAGTTCATGGCTACACCTTC.

This clonotype was seen more than once but under ten times. The chain couples TRBV9 to TRBJ2-2; 10 nucleotides match TRBD1. The CDR3 is 16 residues long. CDR1 is SGDLS, CDR2 YYNGEE, per germline. Losses at the gene ends were 3 bases for V and 7 bases for J; bases not matched to a gene: 9. The CDR3 sequence: CASSGTGGPTGGELFF. The CDR3 DNA reads as TGTGCCAGCAGCGGGACAGGGGGACCAACTGGCGGGGAGCTGTTTTTT.

Ten or more counts support this clonotype. The chain carries TRBV4-1 and TRBJ1-5; perhaps TRBD1 as D (6 bases). Trimming cost V 4 bases and J 3 bases, with 10 bases left between them. The CDR3 has 14 residues. Germline CDR1 and CDR2: MGHRA and YSYEKL. CDR3 in DNA: TGCGCCAGCAGCCTAAGACAGGACAATCAGCCCCAGCATTTT. This gives the protein CASSLRQDNQPQHF.

The table lists this clonotype with many counts. The chain carries TRBV6-2 or TRBV6-3 and TRBJ2-6, with D possibly called TRBD1 or TRBD2 (5 bases each). CDR3 size: 15 residues. V lost 1 base and J lost 3, with 7 bases in between. From germline, CDR1 is MNHEY and CDR2 SVGEGT. The CDR3 spells CASSYWGNGANVLTF. As DNA, the CDR3 is TGTGCCAGCAGTTACTGGGGGAATGGGGCCAACGTCCTGACTTTC.

This clonotype was counted at least ten times. J is TRBJ2-7 and V is TRBV18; D gene unclear. Germline V gene sequence: CDR1 KGHSH, CDR2 LQKENI. Trimming removed 10 bases at V and 4 bases at J, with 17 bases between. This CDR3 comprises 13 residues. Here the CDR3 reads CATSGYDGYEQYV. The CDR3 DNA reads as TGTGCCACGTCCGGGTACGACGGATACGAGCAGTACGTC.

This clonotype was observed a handful of times. The genes are TRBV28 and TRBJ1-2; 10 bases agree with TRBD1. The CDR3 runs 15 residues. Losses at the gene ends were 4 bases for V and 7 bases for J; bases not matched to a gene: 9. Germline CDR1 is MDHEN and CDR2 is SYDVKM. DNA for the CDR3: TGTGCCAGCAGTTCCCTTGGGACAGGGGCTGCTGGCTACACCTTC. This gives the protein CASSSLGTGAAGYTF.

In the case of this clonotype: At one end, the junction sequence differs from germline, possibly due to a read error. The gene calls are TRBV27 and TRBJ2-3, with TRBD2 matching over 16 bases. This CDR3 contains 19 residues. CDR1 MNHEY and CDR2 SMNVEV come from the germline V gene (reference sequence). In DNA, the CDR3 is TGTGCCGGCAGTTTATTCCCGGGACTAGCGGGAGGGCCGGGGGATACGCAGTATTTT. This translates into CAGSLFPGLAGGPGDTQYF.

This clonotype has ten or more counts. The V gene is TRBV28, the J gene TRBJ2-5, with D perhaps assigned TRBD1 or TRBD2 (5 bases each). Germline V gene data show CDR1 as MDHEN and CDR2 as SYDVKM. There are 15 residues in the CDR3. V was clipped by 5 bases and J by 4 bases, with 17 bases between them. CDR3 bases: TGTGCCAGCAGTGCGTCGGGACGGACCCGAGAGACCCAGTACTTC. As protein: CASSASGRTRETQYF.

CDR3 protein: CASSLLTGRQETQYF. DNA of the CDR3: TGTGCCAGCAGCTTACTGACAGGCCGTCAAGAGACCCAGTACTTC. This sequence joins TRBV5-5 and TRBJ2-5; possible D gene TRBD1, 6 bases. Germline CDR1 and CDR2: SGHKS and YYEKEE (reference sequence). The CDR3 loop spans 15 amino acids. With 2 bases removed from V and 2 bases from J, the gap between germline ends came to 13 bases.

This clonotype turned up a few times. V gene TRBV19 combines with J gene TRBJ1-4; the D is unclear. The V end lost 5 bases, the J end lost 4 bases, and 20 bases lay between the germline ends. CDR3 size: 17 residues. Germline V lookup: CDR1 LNHDA, CDR2 SQIVND (reference sequence). CDR3: CASSAPGRGAINEKLFF. CDR3 nucleotide sequence: TGTGCCAGTAGTGCACCCGGCCGGGGAGCTATTAATGAAAAACTGTTTTTT. Looking up the rest from reference TRBV19 and TRBJ1-4 gives the full variable domain: DGGITQSPKYLFRKEGQNVTLSCEQNLNHDAMYWYRQDPGQGLRLIYYSQIVNDFQKGDIAEGYSVSREKKESFPLTVTSAQKNPTAFYLCASSAPGRGAINEKLFFGSGTQLSVL.

At least ten counts were recorded for this clonotype. The chain links TRBV20-1 to TRBJ2-3; D is uncertain. In germline, CDR1 is DFQATT, CDR2 SNEGSKA (reference sequence). V was pared by 5 bases and J by 0 bases, with 12 bases between. The CDR3 loop spans 14 amino acids. The CDR3 is CSAFRGGSTDTQYF. The CDR3 DNA is TGCAGTGCTTTCCGAGGCGGCAGCACAGATACGCAGTATTTT.

This clonotype was seen many times. The V call is TRBV20-1, the J call TRBJ1-1; D gene ambiguous. Deletions cut 3 bases from V and 3 bases from J, with 11 bases between. The CDR3 has 13 amino acids. Looked up from germline, CDR1 is DFQATT and CDR2 is SNEGSKA (reference sequence). CDR3 sequence: CSARERGDTEAFF. DNA for the CDR3: TGCAGTGCTAGGGAACGGGGTGACACTGAAGCTTTCTTT.

This clonotype appeared many times. The chain combines TRBV27 with TRBJ2-7, with D hard to call. Germline V CDR1 and CDR2: MNHEY, SMNVEV (reference sequence). Trimming stripped 6 bases from V and 6 bases from J, with 15 bases between. There are 13 residues in the CDR3. As DNA, the CDR3 is TGTGCCAGCAGCGGATACGCTCGGCCCGAGCAGTACTTC. Translated: CASSGYARPEQYF.